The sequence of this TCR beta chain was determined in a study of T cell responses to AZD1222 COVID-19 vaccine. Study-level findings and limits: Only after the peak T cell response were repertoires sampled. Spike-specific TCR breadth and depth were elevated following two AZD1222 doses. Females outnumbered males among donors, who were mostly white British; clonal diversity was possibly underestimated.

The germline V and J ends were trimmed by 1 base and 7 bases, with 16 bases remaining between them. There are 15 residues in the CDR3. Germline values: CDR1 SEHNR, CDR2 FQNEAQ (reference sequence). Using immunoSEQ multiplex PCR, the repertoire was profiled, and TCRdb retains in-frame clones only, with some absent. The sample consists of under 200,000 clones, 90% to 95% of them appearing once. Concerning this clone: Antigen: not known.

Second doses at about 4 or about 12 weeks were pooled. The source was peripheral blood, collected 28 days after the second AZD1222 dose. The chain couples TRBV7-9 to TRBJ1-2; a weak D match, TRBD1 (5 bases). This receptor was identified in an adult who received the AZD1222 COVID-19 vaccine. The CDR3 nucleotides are TGTGCCAGCAGCTTAGGGAGCGGGGGATTCAGTGGCTACACCTTC. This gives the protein CASSLGSGGFSGYTF.